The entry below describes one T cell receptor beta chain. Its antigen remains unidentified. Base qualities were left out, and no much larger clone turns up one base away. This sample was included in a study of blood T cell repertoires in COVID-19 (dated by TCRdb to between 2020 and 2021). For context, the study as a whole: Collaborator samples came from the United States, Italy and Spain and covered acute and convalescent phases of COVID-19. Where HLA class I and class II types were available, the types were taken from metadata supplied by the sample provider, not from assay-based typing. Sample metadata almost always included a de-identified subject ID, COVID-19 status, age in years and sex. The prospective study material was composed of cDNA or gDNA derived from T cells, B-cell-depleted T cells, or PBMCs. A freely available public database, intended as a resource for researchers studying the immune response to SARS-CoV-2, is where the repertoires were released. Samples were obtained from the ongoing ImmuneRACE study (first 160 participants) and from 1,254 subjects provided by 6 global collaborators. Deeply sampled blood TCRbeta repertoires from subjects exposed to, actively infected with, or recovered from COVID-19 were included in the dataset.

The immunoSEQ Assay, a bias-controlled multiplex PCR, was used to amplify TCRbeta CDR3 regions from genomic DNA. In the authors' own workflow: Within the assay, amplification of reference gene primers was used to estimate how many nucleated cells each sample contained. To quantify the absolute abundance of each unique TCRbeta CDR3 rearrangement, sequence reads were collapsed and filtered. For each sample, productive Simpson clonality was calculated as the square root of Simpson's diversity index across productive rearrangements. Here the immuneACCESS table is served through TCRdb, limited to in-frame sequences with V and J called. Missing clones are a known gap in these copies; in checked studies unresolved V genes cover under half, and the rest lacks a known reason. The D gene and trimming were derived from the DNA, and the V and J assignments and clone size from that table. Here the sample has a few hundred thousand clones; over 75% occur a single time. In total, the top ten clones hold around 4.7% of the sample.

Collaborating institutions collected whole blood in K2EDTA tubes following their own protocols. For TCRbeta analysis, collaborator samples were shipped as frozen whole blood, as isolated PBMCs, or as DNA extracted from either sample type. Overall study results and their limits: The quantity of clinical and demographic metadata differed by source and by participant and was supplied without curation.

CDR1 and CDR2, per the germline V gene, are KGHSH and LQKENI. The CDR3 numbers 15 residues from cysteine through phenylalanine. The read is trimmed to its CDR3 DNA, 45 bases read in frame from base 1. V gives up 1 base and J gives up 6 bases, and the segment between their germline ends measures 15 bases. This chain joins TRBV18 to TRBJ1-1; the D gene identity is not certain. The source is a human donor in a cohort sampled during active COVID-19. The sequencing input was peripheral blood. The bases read TGTGCCAGCTCACCACTCGACTCCCCGGAGGCTGAAGCTTTCTTT. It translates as CASSPLDSPEAEAFF. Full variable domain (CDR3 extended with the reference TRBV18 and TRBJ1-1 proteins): NAGVMQNPRHLVRRRGQEARLRCSPMKGHSHVYWYRQLPEEGLKFMVYLQKENIIDESGMPKERFSAEFPKEGPSILRIQQVVRGDSAAYFCASSPLDSPEAEAFFGQGTRLTVV.